This T cell receptor beta chain was profiled in a study of T-cell reconstitution after alpha-beta-depleted transplantation in children. General study findings and limits: After transplant, at about two months, alpha-beta T cells were reportedly derived from several hundred expanded graft clones. Most T-cell counts and diversity one year after the transplant came from T cells that were newly produced. Surviving thymic progenitors and recipient T cells were the source of high TCRbeta diversity at day 60 in some patients.

Remarks on this clonotype: Its matching antigen is unknown.

TCRbeta library construction was performed incorporating unique molecular identifiers. TCRdb ran MiXCR on the PCR reads and lists one entry per CDR3 protein. The sample contains approximately 270,000 distinct CDR3 sequences, 24% of which appear only once. This sample comprised PBMCs, mostly from graft donor cells, obtained 360 days after TCRalphabeta/CD19-depleted stem cell transplant. The receptor's source is a female patient aged 2-9 years who had a stem cell transplant for congenital amegakaryocytic thrombocytopenia, so the T cells may come from the graft donor.

The CDR3 region is CASTDTGLNEKLFF. In nucleotides, the CDR3 is TGTGCCAGCACCGACACAGGGCTCAACGAAAAACTGTTTTTT. The chain is built from TRBV2 and TRBJ1-4, with D perhaps matching TRBD1 (6 bases). Trimming shortened V by 7 bases and J by 8 bases, and 17 bases separated the two germline ends. Germline values: CDR1 SNHLY, CDR2 FYNNEI. The CDR3 consists of 14 residues. Supplemented by reference TRBV2 and TRBJ1-4, the full variable domain reads EPEVTQTPSHQVTQMGQEVILRCVPISNHLYFYWYRQILGQKVEFLVSFYNNEISEKSEIFDDQFSVERPDGSNFTLKIRSTKLEDSAMYFCASTDTGLNEKLFFGSGTQLSVL.